The clone carrying this T cell receptor (beta chain) was observed a handful of times. Its target is unknown. The sample originates from a study of T-cell memory formation after mild COVID-19. Study details: Largely donor-specific TCR clusters were found. Study-wide results and limits: While clones contracting from day 15 to 85 were balanced between CD4 and CD8, later expanders leaned CD4+.

Trimming removed 1 base from V and 0 bases from J, with 2 bases in between. The CDR3 extends over 12 amino acids. CDR1 and CDR2 from the germline V gene are GTSNPN and SVGIG (reference sequence). TCRdb re-analysed the 5' RACE reads in MiXCR, keeping a single row per CDR3 protein. This sample yields hundreds of thousands of distinct CDR3 sequences, of which about 23% are seen a single time; approximately 12% belongs to the top ten. Source material: PBMCs or a T cell subset sorted from them (not recorded which). The rearrangement joins TRBV30 to TRBJ2-3; D is unclear. The sequence was collected from an adult woman who had mild COVID-19 (a few samples of this study predate the infection). Cell type and time point are not known. The CDR3 DNA follows: TGTGCCTGGAGTGCTAGCACAGATACGCAGTATTTT. Translation gives CAWSASTDTQYF.